The 3 T cell receptor beta chains given below trace back to one sample, sequenced in a study of T cell repertoires in cytomegalovirus infection. Their antigens remain unidentified. Each CDR3 protein gets one entry after TCRdb re-called the reads with MiXCR. The top ten hold roughly 13% of the sample, which has some 920,000 distinct CDR3 sequences, around 32% seen once. The sample in question was cultured CD8+ T cells from PBMCs, obtained from culture after CMV antigen stimulation. These receptors were taken from a human donor in good health (CMV status not recorded). Some clones in this sample may be carry-over from other donors' samples.

This clonotype was recorded a few times. This chain links TRBV12-3 or TRBV12-4 with TRBJ1-2; 7 nucleotides agree with TRBD1. The CDR3 loop spans 15 amino acids. Unmatched junction bases numbered 12, after V lost 7 bases and J lost 4 bases. CDR3: CASTGDSLRAYGYTF. CDR3 DNA: TGTGCCAGCACCGGGGACAGCCTAAGGGCCTATGGCTACACCTTC.

This clonotype has only a few counts. The CDR3 DNA reads as TGTGCCACCAAGGGACAGGCGGCTAATGAAAAACTGTTTTTT. It is translated as CATKGQAANEKLFF. The chain employs TRBV7-3 and TRBJ1-4, with 8 bases fitting TRBD1. Germline trimming cut 10 bases from V and 3 bases from J; bases unmatched to any gene: 7. CDR1 SGHTA and CDR2 FQGTGA come from the germline V gene. This CDR3 comprises 14 residues.

As regards this clonotype: Relative to the germline gene, one junction end is altered; a read error may explain this. V gene TRBV10-3 combines with J gene TRBJ2-7; weak D call: TRBD2 (5 bases). CDR1 is ENHRY, CDR2 SYGVKD, per germline. The CDR3 is 12 residues long. The CDR3, as DNA: TGTGCCATCAGAGAAACGGGGAACGAGCAGTACTTT. This sequence encodes CAIRETGNEQYF.